The 8 T cell receptor beta chains given below trace back to one sample, sequenced in a study of shared clonotypes between healthy human individuals. Clones were read by immunoSEQ multiplex PCR, and TCRdb kept only the in-frame ones, dropping some. The table has some 2,000,000 clones, about 95% seen once. The specimen sequenced was naive CD4+ T cells sorted from blood. As to subset: CD45RA+ positively selected. All receptors derive from a young man in good health.

The chain joins TRBV5-1 to TRBJ2-1; the D gene is possibly TRBD2 (6 bases). V was cut by 4 bases and J by 5 bases, with 19 bases left in between. Germline assignment: CDR1 SGHRS and CDR2 YFSETQ. The CDR3 has 16 amino acids. For the CDR3, the DNA is TGCGCCAGCAGCGGGGGGTATACCGGGTGGGACAATGAGCAGTTCTTC. Amino acids: CASSGGYTGWDNEQFF.

The V and J genes are TRBV30 and TRBJ1-2; perhaps TRBD1 as D (5 bases). Trimming removed 6 bases at V and 7 bases at J, with 24 bases between. The length of the CDR3 is 15 residues. Germline V gene lookup returns CDR1 GTSNPN and CDR2 SVGIG (reference sequence). The CDR3 sequence is CACFGGSRAQGGYTF. CDR3 DNA: TGTGCCTGTTTTGGGGGGAGTAGGGCGCAGGGTGGCTACACCTTC.

Concerning this clone: The sample has other DNA sequences that encode this CDR3 too. The rearrangement links TRBV10-3 to TRBJ2-3; 14 nucleotides line up with TRBD2. The length of the CDR3 is 15 residues. Germline values: CDR1 ENHRY, CDR2 SYGVKD. V shed 6 bases, J shed 4 bases, and the junction held 3 bases outside the gene matches. In DNA form, the CDR3 reads TGTGCCATCAGGGGACTAGCGGGAGCCCCAGATACGCAGTATTTT. Its protein product is CAIRGLAGAPDTQYF.

V is TRBV29-1 and J is TRBJ2-7; 9 bases align to TRBD1. V dropped 6 bases and J dropped 9; count of bases not matched to a gene: 9. Germline V gene sequence: CDR1 SQVTM, CDR2 ANQGSEA. This CDR3 is built from 12 residues. The CDR3 is CSVTGTGRGQYF. As DNA, the CDR3 is TGCAGCGTGACGGGGACAGGGCGCGGGCAGTACTTC.

The chain is built from TRBV6-5 and TRBJ2-7; TRBD1 matches 11 bases. The junction had 4 bases not matched to a gene; V was cut back by 4 bases and J by 2 bases. Looked up from germline, CDR1 is MNHEY and CDR2 is SVGAGI. The CDR3 length is 15 residues. Here the CDR3 reads CASSFGQGATYEQYF. The CDR3 DNA reads as TGTGCCAGCAGTTTCGGACAGGGGGCTACCTACGAGCAGTACTTC.

The gene calls are TRBV7-3 and TRBJ2-5; D is unresolved. Per the germline V gene, CDR1 is SGHTA and CDR2 is FQGTGA. V lost 0 bases, J lost 5 bases, and 13 bases lay in between. The CDR3 is 15 amino acids. The CDR3 loop reads CASSLTSQDFETQYF. The CDR3 DNA sequence: TGTGCCAGCAGCTTAACTAGCCAGGATTTCGAGACCCAGTACTTC.

V usage is TRBV19 and J usage is TRBJ2-7; 11 nucleotides match TRBD2. CDR1 is LNHDA, CDR2 SQIVND, per germline (reference sequence). This CDR3 is 20 amino acids long. V dropped 7 bases and J dropped 6; count of bases not matched to a gene: 26. The CDR3 region is CASTNSRASGRTYECSEQYF. The CDR3 DNA follows: TGTGCCAGTACCAACTCCCGGGCTAGCGGGAGGACCTACGAATGTAGCGAGCAGTACTTC.

This clone is a singleton in its sample. The gene calls are TRBV10-3 and TRBJ1-6; D is perhaps TRBD1 (5 bases). Deletions cut 2 bases from V and 3 bases from J, with 11 bases between. The CDR3 totals 16 residues. CDR1 is ENHRY, CDR2 SYGVKD, per germline. The DNA for the CDR3 is TGTGCCATCAGTGAGGGGGGTCTCATCTATAATTCACCCCTCCACTTT. Protein sequence: CAISEGGLIYNSPLHF.